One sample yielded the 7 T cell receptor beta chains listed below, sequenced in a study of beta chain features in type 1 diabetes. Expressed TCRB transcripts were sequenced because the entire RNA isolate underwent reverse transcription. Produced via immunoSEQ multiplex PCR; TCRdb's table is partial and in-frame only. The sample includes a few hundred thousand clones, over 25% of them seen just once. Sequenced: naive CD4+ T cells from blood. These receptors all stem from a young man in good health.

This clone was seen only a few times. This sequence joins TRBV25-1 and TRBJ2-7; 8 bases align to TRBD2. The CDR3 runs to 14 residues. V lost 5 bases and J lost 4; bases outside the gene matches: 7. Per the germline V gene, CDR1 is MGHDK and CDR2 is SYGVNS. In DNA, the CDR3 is TGTGCCAGCAGTCGCCGGGAGGGCATGTACGAGCAGTACTTC. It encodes CASSRREGMYEQYF.

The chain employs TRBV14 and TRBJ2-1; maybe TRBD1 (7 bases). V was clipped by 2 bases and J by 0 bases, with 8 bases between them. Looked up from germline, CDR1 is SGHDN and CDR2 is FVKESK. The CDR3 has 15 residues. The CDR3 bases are TGTGCCAGCAGCCAACAGGGGGGCTCCTACAATGAGCAGTTCTTC. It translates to CASSQQGGSYNEQFF.

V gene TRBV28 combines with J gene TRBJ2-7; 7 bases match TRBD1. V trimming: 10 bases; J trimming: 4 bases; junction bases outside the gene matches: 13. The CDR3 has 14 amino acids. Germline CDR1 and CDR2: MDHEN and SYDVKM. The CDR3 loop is CATAPTGAAYEQYF. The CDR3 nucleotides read TGTGCCACCGCCCCCACAGGGGCCGCTTACGAGCAGTACTTC. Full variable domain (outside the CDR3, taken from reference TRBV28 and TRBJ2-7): DVKVTQSSRYLVKRTGEKVFLECVQDMDHENMFWYRQDPGLGLRLIYFSYDVKMKEKGDIPEGYSVSREKKERFSLILESASTNQTSMYLCATAPTGAAYEQYFGPGTRLTVT.

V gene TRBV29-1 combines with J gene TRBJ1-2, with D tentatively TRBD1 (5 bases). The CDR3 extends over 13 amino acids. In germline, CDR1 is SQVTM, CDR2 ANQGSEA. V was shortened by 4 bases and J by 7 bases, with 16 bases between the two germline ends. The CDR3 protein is CSVATQGLGGYTF. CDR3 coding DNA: TGCAGCGTTGCTACCCAGGGCCTAGGTGGCTACACCTTC.

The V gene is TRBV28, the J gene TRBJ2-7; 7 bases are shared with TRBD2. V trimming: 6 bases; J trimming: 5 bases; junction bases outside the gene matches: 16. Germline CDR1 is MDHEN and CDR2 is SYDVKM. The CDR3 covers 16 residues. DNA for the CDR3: TGTGCCAGCAGCGGGAGCTCAGCGGGGAAAAGCCACGAGCAGTACTTC. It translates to CASSGSSAGKSHEQYF.

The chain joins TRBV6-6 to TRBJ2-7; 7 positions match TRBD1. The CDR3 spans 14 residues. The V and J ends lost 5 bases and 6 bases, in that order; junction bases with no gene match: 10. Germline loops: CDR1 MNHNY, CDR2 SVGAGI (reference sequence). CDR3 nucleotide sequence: TGTGCCAGCAGTGGGAGACAGGGCGTGGGCGAGCAGTACTTC. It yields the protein CASSGRQGVGEQYF.

The CDR3 DNA reads TGTGCCAGCGCCAGGGTAGCGGTCTCCTACGAGCAGTACTTC. As protein: CASARVAVSYEQYF. The chain employs TRBV7-9 and TRBJ2-7, with a weak D call TRBD2 (6 bases). CDR1 is SEHNR, CDR2 FQNEAQ, per germline (reference sequence). This CDR3 spans 14 amino acids. The V end lost 8 bases, the J end lost 0 bases, and 14 bases lay between the germline ends.